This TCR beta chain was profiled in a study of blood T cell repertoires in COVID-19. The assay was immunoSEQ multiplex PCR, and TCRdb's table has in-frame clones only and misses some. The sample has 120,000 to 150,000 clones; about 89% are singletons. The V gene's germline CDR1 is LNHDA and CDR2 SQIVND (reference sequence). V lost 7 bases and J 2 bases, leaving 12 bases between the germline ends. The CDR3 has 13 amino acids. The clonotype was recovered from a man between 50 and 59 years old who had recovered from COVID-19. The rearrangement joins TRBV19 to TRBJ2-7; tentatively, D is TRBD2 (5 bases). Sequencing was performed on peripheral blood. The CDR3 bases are TGTGCCAGTACTACACCCGGGACCTACGAGCAGTACTTC. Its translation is CASTTPGTYEQYF.